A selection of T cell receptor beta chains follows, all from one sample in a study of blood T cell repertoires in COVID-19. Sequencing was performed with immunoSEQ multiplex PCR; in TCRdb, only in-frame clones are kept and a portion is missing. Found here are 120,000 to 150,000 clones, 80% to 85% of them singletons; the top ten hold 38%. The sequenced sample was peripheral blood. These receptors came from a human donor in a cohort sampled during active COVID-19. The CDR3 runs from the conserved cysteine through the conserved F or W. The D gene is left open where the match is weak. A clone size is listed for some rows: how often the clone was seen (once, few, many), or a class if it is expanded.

CDR3 protein: CASSFYPYEQYF; CDR3 DNA: TGTGCCAGCAGCTTCTACCCCTACGAGCAGTACTTC; CDR3 length: 12; clone size: .; J gene: TRBJ2-7; V gene: TRBV11-2; D gene: .
CDR3 protein: CASSQEGRWQSPLHF; CDR3 DNA: TGTGCCAGCAGCCAAGAGGGCAGGTGGCAATCACCCCTCCACTTT; CDR3 length: 15; clone size: .; J gene: TRBJ1-6; V gene: TRBV4-2; D gene: .
CDR3 protein: CASSPFGGPRDTGELFF; CDR3 DNA: TGTGCCAGCAGCCCCTTTGGCGGGCCCCGCGACACCGGGGAGCTGTTTTTT; CDR3 length: 17; clone size: .; J gene: TRBJ2-2; V gene: TRBV5-4; D gene: .
CDR3 protein: CASSEKYSNQPQHF; CDR3 DNA: TGTGCCAGCAGTGAAAAATATAGCAATCAGCCCCAGCATTTT; CDR3 length: 14; clone size: .; J gene: TRBJ1-5; V gene: TRBV6-1; D gene: .
CDR3 protein: CASSDSLEATETQYF; CDR3 DNA: TGTGCCAGCAGTGATTCCCTTGAGGCCACAGAGACCCAGTACTTC; CDR3 length: 15; clone size: .; J gene: TRBJ2-5; V gene: TRBV2; D gene: .
CDR3 protein: CASSSLRRNGYTF; CDR3 DNA: TGTGCCAGCAGTTCTCTAAGGCGGAATGGCTACACCTTC; CDR3 length: 13; clone size: .; J gene: TRBJ1-2; V gene: TRBV6-2/TRBV6-3; D gene: .
CDR3 protein: CASSAGDRVTDTQYF; CDR3 DNA: TGTGCCAGCAGCGCCGGGGACAGGGTCACAGATACGCAGTATTTT; CDR3 length: 15; clone size: .; J gene: TRBJ2-3; V gene: TRBV7-9; D gene: TRBD1
CDR3 protein: CAISEPPPLNYGCTF; CDR3 DNA: TGTGCCATCAGTGAGCCCCCCCCTCTAAACTATGGCTGCACCTTC; CDR3 length: 15; clone size: .; J gene: TRBJ1-2; V gene: TRBV10-3; D gene: .
CDR3 protein: CASSALPPEEQFF; CDR3 DNA: TGTGCCAGCAGCGCACTGCCCCCCGAGGAGCAGTTCTTC; CDR3 length: 13; clone size: .; J gene: TRBJ2-1; V gene: TRBV3-1/TRBV3-2; D gene: .
CDR3 protein: CASSQDGLGRRGTDTQYF; CDR3 DNA: TGTGCCAGCAGCCAAGATGGATTAGGGAGGAGGGGCACAGATACGCAGTATTTT; CDR3 length: 18; clone size: .; J gene: TRBJ2-3; V gene: TRBV3-1/TRBV3-2; D gene: .
CDR3 protein: CASSYFAQVRETQYF; CDR3 DNA: TGTGCCAGCAGTTACTTCGCCCAGGTTCGCGAGACCCAGTACTTC; CDR3 length: 15; clone size: .; J gene: TRBJ2-5; V gene: TRBV6-2/TRBV6-3; D gene: .
CDR3 protein: CASSSQAGGGQPQHF; CDR3 DNA: TGTGCCAGCAGCTCCCAGGCCGGAGGTGGCCAGCCCCAGCATTTT; CDR3 length: 15; clone size: .; J gene: TRBJ1-5; V gene: TRBV7-8; D gene: .
CDR3 protein: CASSPRGQNTEAFF; CDR3 DNA: TGTGCCAGCTCACCCCGTGGGCAGAACACTGAAGCTTTCTTT; CDR3 length: 14; clone size: once; J gene: TRBJ1-1; V gene: TRBV18; D gene: .
CDR3 protein: CASSFGSGGLEQYF; CDR3 DNA: TGCGCCAGCAGCTTTGGTAGCGGGGGGCTCGAGCAGTACTTC; CDR3 length: 14; clone size: .; J gene: TRBJ2-7; V gene: TRBV5-1; D gene: TRBD2
CDR3 protein: CASSAYGSGVTDTQYF; CDR3 DNA: TGTGCCAGCAGCGCTTACGGGTCCGGGGTGACAGATACGCAGTATTTT; CDR3 length: 16; clone size: .; J gene: TRBJ2-3; V gene: TRBV7-6; D gene: .
CDR3 protein: CASSSGQGNQPQHF; CDR3 DNA: TGCGCCAGCAGCTCGGGACAGGGGAATCAGCCCCAGCATTTT; CDR3 length: 14; clone size: few; J gene: TRBJ1-5; V gene: TRBV4-1; D gene: TRBD1
CDR3 protein: CASSAERGIHYEQYF; CDR3 DNA: TGTGCCAGCAGCGCAGAGCGGGGGATTCACTACGAGCAGTACTTC; CDR3 length: 15; clone size: .; J gene: TRBJ2-7; V gene: TRBV11-3; D gene: TRBD2
CDR3 protein: CAWTLGGVNTEAFF; CDR3 DNA: TGTGCCTGGACTTTAGGGGGGGTGAACACTGAAGCTTTCTTT; CDR3 length: 14; clone size: .; J gene: TRBJ1-1; V gene: TRBV30; D gene: .
CDR3 protein: CASSGLNEQFF; CDR3 DNA: TGTGCCAGCAGCGGACTCAATGAGCAGTTCTTC; CDR3 length: 11; clone size: .; J gene: TRBJ2-1; V gene: TRBV9; D gene: .
CDR3 protein: CASSLQGRETEAFF; CDR3 DNA: TGTGCCAGCAGCTTACAGGGAAGGGAAACTGAAGCTTTCTTT; CDR3 length: 14; clone size: few; J gene: TRBJ1-1; V gene: TRBV7-9; D gene: .
CDR3 protein: CASSYADSNLLPAYEQYF; CDR3 DNA: TGTGCCAGCAGTTACGCCGACAGCAACCTGCTCCCGGCCTACGAGCAGTACTTC; CDR3 length: 18; clone size: .; J gene: TRBJ2-7; V gene: TRBV6-2/TRBV6-3; D gene: .
CDR3 protein: CASSLGDRGNYGYTF; CDR3 DNA: TGCGCCAGCAGCTTGGGGGACAGGGGCAACTATGGCTACACCTTC; CDR3 length: 15; clone size: .; J gene: TRBJ1-2; V gene: TRBV5-1; D gene: TRBD1
CDR3 protein: CASSPGGVLGQPQHF; CDR3 DNA: TGTGCCAGCAGTCCGGGGGGGGTTTTGGGACAGCCCCAGCATTTT; CDR3 length: 15; clone size: once; J gene: TRBJ1-5; V gene: TRBV28; D gene: .
CDR3 protein: CASGQGARKDGYTF; CDR3 DNA: TGTGCCAGCGGGCAGGGGGCGCGAAAGGATGGCTACACCTTC; CDR3 length: 14; clone size: .; J gene: TRBJ1-2; V gene: TRBV28; D gene: TRBD1
CDR3 protein: CASSIRLTKAGELFF; CDR3 DNA: TGTGCCAGCAGCATACGACTAACCAAAGCCGGGGAGCTGTTTTTT; CDR3 length: 15; clone size: once; J gene: TRBJ2-2; V gene: TRBV11-2; D gene: .
CDR3 protein: CASSSPLGQGAYEQYF; CDR3 DNA: TGTGCCAGCAGCTCCCCCCTAGGACAGGGGGCCTACGAGCAGTACTTC; CDR3 length: 16; clone size: once; J gene: TRBJ2-7; V gene: TRBV7-2; D gene: TRBD1
CDR3 protein: CASSPVRSYEQYF; CDR3 DNA: TGTGCCAGCAGTCCCGTTCGTTCCTACGAGCAGTACTTC; CDR3 length: 13; clone size: .; J gene: TRBJ2-7; V gene: TRBV28; D gene: .
CDR3 protein: CASSLSTGDYNEQFF; CDR3 DNA: TGTGCCAGCAGCTTGAGCACAGGGGACTACAATGAGCAGTTCTTC; CDR3 length: 15; clone size: .; J gene: TRBJ2-1; V gene: TRBV5-6; D gene: TRBD1
CDR3 protein: CASSLRGINQPQHF; CDR3 DNA: TGTGCCAGCAGCTTACGGGGAATAAATCAGCCCCAGCATTTT; CDR3 length: 14; clone size: .; J gene: TRBJ1-5; V gene: TRBV5-6; D gene: .
CDR3 protein: CASSRQDRGNESGNTIYF; CDR3 DNA: TGCGCCAGCAGTCGCCAGGACAGGGGGAATGAATCGGGAAACACCATATATTTT; CDR3 length: 18; clone size: .; J gene: TRBJ1-3; V gene: TRBV23-1; D gene: TRBD1
CDR3 protein: CASNVLTDQPQHF; CDR3 DNA: TGTGCCAGCAACGTACTTACAGATCAGCCCCAGCATTTT; CDR3 length: 13; clone size: .; J gene: TRBJ1-5; V gene: TRBV28; D gene: .
CDR3 protein: CASSRGGPGRGYEQYF; CDR3 DNA: TGTGCCAGCAGTAGGGGGGGGCCAGGCCGAGGCTACGAGCAGTACTTC; CDR3 length: 16; clone size: few; J gene: TRBJ2-7; V gene: TRBV2; D gene: .
CDR3 protein: CASSRSGTKSTDTQYF; CDR3 DNA: TGTGCCAGCAGCCGATCCGGGACTAAAAGCACAGATACGCAGTATTTT; CDR3 length: 16; clone size: once; J gene: TRBJ2-3; V gene: TRBV7-9; D gene: TRBD2
CDR3 protein: CASSVGEGAGNSPLHF; CDR3 DNA: TGTGCCAGCAGCGTAGGGGAAGGGGCTGGTAATTCACCCCTCCACTTT; CDR3 length: 16; clone size: .; J gene: TRBJ1-6; V gene: TRBV9; D gene: .
CDR3 protein: CASSHSGGGYNEQFF; CDR3 DNA: TGTGCCAGCAGCCACAGCGGGGGGGGATACAATGAGCAGTTCTTC; CDR3 length: 15; clone size: .; J gene: TRBJ2-1; V gene: TRBV11-3; D gene: TRBD2
CDR3 protein: CASSPGRVETQYF; CDR3 DNA: TGTGCCAGCTCACCCGGGAGGGTGGAGACCCAGTACTTC; CDR3 length: 13; clone size: .; J gene: TRBJ2-5; V gene: TRBV18; D gene: TRBD2
CDR3 protein: CASSLSPGSYNEQFF; CDR3 DNA: TGCGCCAGCAGCTTGTCCCCGGGCTCCTACAATGAGCAGTTCTTC; CDR3 length: 15; clone size: .; J gene: TRBJ2-1; V gene: TRBV5-1; D gene: .
CDR3 protein: CASSLSAGFEAEQFF; CDR3 DNA: TGTGCCAGCAGTTTATCGGCCGGGTTCGAGGCTGAGCAGTTCTTC; CDR3 length: 15; clone size: once; J gene: TRBJ2-1; V gene: TRBV27; D gene: .
CDR3 protein: CASSLRLGGIYEQYF; CDR3 DNA: TGTGCCAGCAGCTTAAGGTTGGGCGGGATCTACGAGCAGTACTTC; CDR3 length: 15; clone size: .; J gene: TRBJ2-7; V gene: TRBV11-2; D gene: .
CDR3 protein: CASSSAGTEAFF; CDR3 DNA: TGTGCCAGCAGCTCCGCGGGCACTGAAGCTTTCTTT; CDR3 length: 12; clone size: .; J gene: TRBJ1-1; V gene: TRBV6-2/TRBV6-3; D gene: .
CDR3 protein: CASSLGVSGANVLTF; CDR3 DNA: TGTGCCAGCAGCCTAGGGGTCTCTGGGGCCAACGTCCTGACTTTC; CDR3 length: 15; clone size: .; J gene: TRBJ2-6; V gene: TRBV3-1/TRBV3-2; D gene: .
CDR3 protein: CASSAGGPAYGYTF; CDR3 DNA: TGTGCCAGCAGCGCCGGCGGGCCGGCCTATGGCTACACCTTC; CDR3 length: 14; clone size: once; J gene: TRBJ1-2; V gene: TRBV7-9; D gene: .
CDR3 protein: CASSLSGSGEKLFF; CDR3 DNA: TGTGCCAGCAGCTTATCTGGGAGCGGTGAAAAACTGTTTTTT; CDR3 length: 14; clone size: .; J gene: TRBJ1-4; V gene: TRBV11-3; D gene: .